This T cell receptor beta chain is drawn from a study of blood T cell repertoires in COVID-19. Everyone who took part was roughly 18 to 100 years old, and they came from about two dozen US areas. Participant-given clinical history determined each cohort assignment. The authors' processing: Counts of nucleated cells, estimated from reference gene primer amplification, were obtained. TCRdb's copy holds only in-frame clones and misses some; the assay was immunoSEQ multiplex PCR. V and J calls and clone size are given by that table; D and trimming were obtained from the DNA. In the table there are 250,000 to 350,000 clones, roughly nine tenths of which are singletons. Per the germline V gene, CDR1 is MDHEN and CDR2 is SYDVKM. The V end was cut by 7 bases, the J end by 5 bases, with 17 bases between. The CDR3 is 14 amino acids.

The sequence was collected from a woman between 40 and 50 years old who had recovered from COVID-19. The source material was PBMCs or T cells enriched from blood (not recorded which). J is TRBJ1-1 and V is TRBV28, with a tentative D call TRBD1 (5 bases). The CDR3, as DNA: TGTGCCAGCACCCAACGTCAGGGCTGGACTGAAGCTTTCTTT. This encodes CASTQRQGWTEAFF.